This entry describes one T cell receptor beta chain. The data derive from a study of blood T cell repertoires in COVID-19. Profiling relied on immunoSEQ multiplex PCR, and the TCRdb table lists in-frame clones only, not all of them. The data contain around 500,000 clones, 85% to 90% of them singletons. The CDR3 is 14 amino acids. Trimming cost V 4 bases and J 6 bases, with 14 bases left between them. Germline V gives CDR1 SGHNT, CDR2 YYREEE (reference sequence). Participants reported their clinical history, and cohort assignment relied on those reports. The source material was PBMCs or T cells enriched from blood (not recorded which). This receptor was identified in a middle-aged woman who had recovered from COVID-19. This chain uses TRBV5-4 with TRBJ2-1; D ambiguous. The CDR3 DNA sequence: TGTGCCAGCAGCGGGCGCCCCCCCCTCAATGAGCAGTTCTTC. Its protein product is CASSGRPPLNEQFF.